One sample yielded the 30 T cell receptor beta chains listed below, sequenced in a study of T cell repertoires in cytomegalovirus infection. No antigen has been assigned to these receptors. One entry per CDR3 protein, called by TCRdb with MiXCR from the reads. The data show 800,000 to 950,000 distinct CDR3 sequences, about 31% seen once. This specimen consisted of cultured CD8+ T cells from PBMCs, obtained from culture after CMV antigen stimulation. The receptors originated from a human donor in good health (CMV status not recorded). Some clones in this sample may be carry-over from other donors' samples.

The table lists this clonotype with a few counts. The gene calls are TRBV12-3 or TRBV12-4 and TRBJ1-5, with 10 positions matching TRBD1. The length of the CDR3 is 15 residues. V gave up 5 bases and J gave up 3 bases; unmatched junction bases: 4. The CDR3 spells CASSAGQGNNQPQHF. CDR3 bases: TGTGCCAGCAGTGCGGGACAGGGGAACAATCAGCCCCAGCATTTT.

This sequence joins TRBV2 and TRBJ2-5; possibly TRBD2 for D (5 bases). This CDR3 comprises 14 residues. Trimming cost V 0 bases and J 9 bases, with 14 bases left between them. Germline CDR1 SNHLY, CDR2 FYNNEI. CDR3 amino acids: CASSEARPLEAQYF. The CDR3 DNA sequence: TGTGCCAGCAGTGAAGCTAGGCCGCTGGAGGCCCAGTACTTC.

Turning to this clonotype: One end of the junction varies from germline; a read error may be responsible. The chain is built from TRBV4-1 and TRBJ2-2; 10 bases line up with TRBD2. This CDR3 is 18 amino acids long. Germline CDR1 MGHRA, CDR2 YSYEKL. The CDR3 is CASSQAGRSGGADGELFF. CDR3 nucleotide sequence: TGTGCCAGCAGCCAGGCCGGTCGGAGCGGGGGGGCTGACGGGGAGCTGTTTTTT.

Note on this clonotype: The junction differs from germline at one of its ends, possibly a read error. The V gene is TRBV27, the J gene TRBJ1-1; maybe TRBD1 (6 bases). The CDR3 is made up of 14 amino acids. Per germline, CDR1 MNHEY and CDR2 SMNVEV (reference sequence). CDR3 coding DNA: TGTACCAGCAGCCTGGACAGCCTGGGCACTGAAGCTTTCTTT. Translation gives CTSSLDSLGTEAFF.

This clonotype was seen many times. This rearrangement joins TRBV7-6 to TRBJ1-1, with D unresolved. CDR1 is SGHVS, CDR2 FNYEAQ, per germline. Trimming took off 0 bases at V and 1 base at J, with 9 bases between the two ends. This CDR3 region has 15 residues. DNA for the CDR3: TGTGCCAGCAGCTTAGCCTGGCAAACGAACACTGAAGCTTTCTTT. Translated: CASSLAWQTNTEAFF.

In this sample, this clonotype turned up a few times. V and J are TRBV19 and TRBJ1-1; 8 bases line up with TRBD1. Germline V lookup: CDR1 LNHDA, CDR2 SQIVND (reference sequence). With 5 bases clipped from V and 1 base from J, the junction kept 9 bases outside the gene matches. The length of the CDR3 is 16 residues. The CDR3 protein is CASSDRQGNWNTEAFF. CDR3 sequence (DNA): TGTGCCAGTAGTGATCGACAGGGGAATTGGAACACTGAAGCTTTCTTT.

V and J are TRBV25-1 and TRBJ1-2; D is unclear. V was shortened by 8 bases and J by 6 bases, with 16 bases between the two germline ends. CDR1 is MGHDK, CDR2 SYGVNS, per germline. The CDR3 consists of 13 residues. The chain's CDR3 is CASRSRERDGYTF. CDR3 in DNA: TGTGCCAGCCGATCCCGGGAGAGGGATGGCTACACCTTC.

The chain employs TRBV2 and TRBJ1-5; D remains unclear. This CDR3 has 17 residues. The germline V gene encodes CDR1 SNHLY and CDR2 FYNNEI. Trimming shortened V by 1 base and J by 1 base, and 14 bases separated the two germline ends. CDR3 DNA: TGTGCCAGCAGTGAAGGTTTCGGTTCAGAGAGCAATCAGCCCCAGCATTTT. This codes for CASSEGFGSESNQPQHF.

This clonotype has a count of ten or more. The V gene is TRBV7-2, the J gene TRBJ2-7, with 9 bases matching TRBD2. Germline assignment: CDR1 SGHTA and CDR2 FQGNSA. Trimming cost V 1 base and J 4 bases; bases outside gene matches: 5. The CDR3 is 15 amino acids. In nucleotides, the CDR3 is TGTGCCAGCAGCTTAGAGGGGCGGGGGGGGTACGAGCAGTACGTC. Translated, it gives CASSLEGRGGYEQYV.

Comments on this clonotype: Just one base apart from a much larger clone, this may be a read error. The CDR3 sequence: CVSRGQGNFYGYTF. The CDR3 DNA is TGTGTCAGCCGCGGACAGGGTAATTTCTATGGCTACACCTTC. V usage is TRBV7-2 and J usage is TRBJ1-2; the match to TRBD1 covers 8 bases. The CDR3 totals 14 residues. Germline loops: CDR1 SGHTA, CDR2 FQGNSA.

V gene TRBV4-1 combines with J gene TRBJ2-1, with 7 bases matching TRBD2. The germline V gene encodes CDR1 MGHRA and CDR2 YSYEKL. The CDR3 consists of 15 residues. Germline trimming cut 3 bases from V and 7 bases from J; bases unmatched to any gene: 9. CDR3 in DNA: TGCGCCAGCAGCCATTTTTCGGGGGGTGGGAATGAGCAGTTCTTC. Amino acids: CASSHFSGGGNEQFF.

J is TRBJ2-7 and V is TRBV4-1; the D is unclear. Per germline, CDR1 MGHRA and CDR2 YSYEKL. This CDR3 is built from 14 residues. V was clipped by 1 base and J by 2 bases, with 9 bases between them. CDR3 nucleotide sequence: TGCGCCAGCAGCCAAGGCAATCTGGCCTACGAGCAGTACTTC. Residues: CASSQGNLAYEQYF.

This rearrangement joins TRBV6-8 to TRBJ2-7; possible D gene TRBD1, 6 bases. Germline values: CDR1 MNHGY, CDR2 SAAAGT. The CDR3 consists of 13 residues. V shed 5 bases and J shed 4 bases, with 12 bases lying between them. The CDR3 region is CASSKKQGYEQYV. The CDR3 region has the DNA TGTGCCAGCAGTAAAAAACAGGGTTACGAGCAGTACGTC.

V is TRBV19 and J is TRBJ2-1, with 11 bases identical to TRBD2. V lost 3 bases, J lost 0 bases, and 7 bases stayed unmatched. The CDR3 extends over 18 amino acids. CDR1 is LNHDA, CDR2 SQIVND, per germline (reference sequence). The CDR3 bases are TGTGCCAGTAGTATGAAACTAGCGGGGGCAAACTCCTACAATGAGCAGTTCTTC. It codes for CASSMKLAGANSYNEQFF.

This CDR3 is CASSDLREGAKNIQYF. CDR3 nucleotides: TGCGCCAGCAGTGACCTTCGGGAGGGAGCCAAAAACATTCAGTACTTC. This chain uses TRBV10-1 with TRBJ2-4; TRBD2 matches at 8 bases. The J segment lost 0 bases and the V segment lost 3 bases, leaving 4 bases of the junction unmatched. This CDR3 comprises 16 residues. The V gene's germline CDR1 is WNHNN and CDR2 SYGVQD (reference sequence).

This clonotype was seen many times. The chain uses TRBV7-6 and TRBJ1-6; a possible D gene is TRBD1 (6 bases). The germline V gene encodes CDR1 SGHVS and CDR2 FNYEAQ. Trimming removed 5 bases from V and 2 bases from J, with 7 bases in between. This CDR3 region has 14 residues. The CDR3 here is CASSTGTYNSPLHF. CDR3 coding DNA: TGTGCCAGCAGCACAGGGACCTATAATTCACCCCTCCACTTT.

A single count supports this clonotype. The chain links TRBV5-5 to TRBJ2-2; the match to TRBD2 covers 13 bases. The J segment lost 9 bases and the V segment lost 3 bases, leaving 8 bases of the junction unmatched. Per the germline V gene, CDR1 is SGHKS and CDR2 is YYEKEE (reference sequence). This CDR3 contains 16 residues. CDR3 amino acids: CASSSGLAGTPRELFF. CDR3 nucleotides: TGTGCCAGCAGCTCGGGACTAGCGGGGACCCCCCGGGAGCTGTTTTTT. Full variable domain (missing parts from reference TRBV5-5 and TRBJ2-2): DAGVTQSPTHLIKTRGQQVTLRCSPISGHKSVSWYQQVLGQGPQFIFQYYEKEERGRGNFPDRFSARQFPNYSSELNVNALLLGDSALYLCASSSGLAGTPRELFFGEGSRLTVL.

This clonotype was picked up a small number of times. This chain joins TRBV27 and TRBJ2-2, with TRBD1 identical over 11 bases. The V gene end was trimmed by 7 bases and the J gene end by 7 bases; junction bases not matched to a gene: 5. The CDR3 is 14 amino acids. The germline gives CDR1 MNHEY, CDR2 SMNVEV (reference sequence). The CDR3 sequence: CASTGQGVVGELFF. For the CDR3, the DNA is TGTGCCAGCACGGGACAGGGGGTCGTCGGGGAGCTGTTTTTT.

J is TRBJ2-3 and V is TRBV2; the D gene is possibly TRBD1 (5 bases). The germline V and J ends were trimmed by 10 bases and 4 bases, with 12 bases remaining between them. The CDR3 sequence is 12 residues long. Germline V gene data show CDR1 as SNHLY and CDR2 as FYNNEI. The CDR3 here is CAILGRADTQYF. CDR3 in DNA: TGTGCCATCCTGGGGCGCGCAGATACGCAGTATTTT.

This clonotype was seen repeatedly, ten times or more. J is TRBJ1-5 and V is TRBV15; TRBD1 aligns across 8 bases. CDR3 length: 15 amino acids. The J segment lost 7 bases and the V segment lost 5 bases, leaving 10 bases of the junction unmatched. CDR1 and CDR2 (germline): LNHNV, YYDKDF (reference sequence). Here the CDR3 reads CATSQDRGLFQPQHF. The DNA for the CDR3 is TGTGCCACCAGCCAAGACAGGGGCCTCTTCCAGCCCCAGCATTTT. The complete variable domain, with remaining parts taken from reference TRBV15 and TRBJ1-5, reads DAMVIQNPRYQVTQFGKPVTLSCSQTLNHNVMYWYQQKSSQAPKLLFHYYDKDFNNEADTPDNFQSRRPNTSFCFLDIRSPGLGDTAMYLCATSQDRGLFQPQHFGDGTRLSIL.

CDR3 sequence: CASGLGDRGPADTQYF. DNA for the CDR3: TGTGCTAGTGGTTTAGGGGACAGGGGTCCGGCAGATACGCAGTATTTT. The J gene is TRBJ2-3, the V gene TRBV12-5; 10 bases are shared with TRBD1. The CDR3 consists of 16 residues. The germline V gene has CDR1 LGHNT and CDR2 FRNRAP. V gave up 3 bases and J gave up 4 bases; unmatched junction bases: 7.

The chain combines TRBV27 with TRBJ1-6; tentative D call: TRBD1 (5 bases). The CDR3 is made up of 13 amino acids. Per germline, CDR1 MNHEY and CDR2 SMNVEV (reference sequence). V lost 3 bases, J lost 11 bases, and 11 bases lay in between. Here the CDR3 reads CASSFSVGAPLHF. The CDR3 nucleotides are TGTGCCAGCAGTTTCTCAGTAGGGGCACCCCTCCACTTT.

In this sample, this clonotype turned up many times. The rearrangement joins TRBV7-8 to TRBJ2-1; 10 nucleotides agree with TRBD2. J gave up 2 bases and V 5 bases, and 9 bases lay outside the gene matches. The germline V gene encodes CDR1 SGHVS and CDR2 FQNEAQ. CDR3 length: 17 amino acids. CDR3 amino acids: CASSPSTLAGAYNEQFF. Here the CDR3 DNA reads TGTGCCAGCAGCCCCTCAACCCTAGCGGGAGCCTACAATGAGCAGTTCTTC.

J is TRBJ2-3 and V is TRBV27, with D perhaps matching TRBD2 (7 bases). Germline V CDR1 and CDR2: MNHEY, SMNVEV (reference sequence). The length of the CDR3 is 15 residues. The V and J ends lost 7 bases and 0 bases respectively, with 14 bases between them. CDR3 DNA sequence: TGTGCCAGCAACGGGGGGCAAACGAGCACAGATACGCAGTATTTT. It specifies CASNGGQTSTDTQYF.

In this sample, this clonotype turned up many times. CDR3 coding DNA: TGTGCCAGCAGCCCTAGCGGGGGCCCCAATGAGCAGTTCTTC. The encoded protein is CASSPSGGPNEQFF. J is TRBJ2-1 and V is TRBV7-2; 10 bases agree with TRBD2. Trimming cost V 5 bases and J 6 bases; bases outside gene matches: 4. Germline assignment: CDR1 SGHTA and CDR2 FQGNSA. CDR3 size: 14 residues.

This clonotype was counted a few times. This chain joins TRBV27 and TRBJ1-6; TRBD1 agrees at 7 bases. V was pared by 4 bases and J by 9 bases, with 9 bases of the junction left unmatched. The CDR3 covers 15 residues. CDR1 is MNHEY, CDR2 SMNVEV, per germline (reference sequence). In nucleotides, the CDR3 is TGTGCCAGCAGTTATCGAGGGGGCAGGGGTTCACCCCTCCACTTT. Its protein is CASSYRGGRGSPLHF.

This rearrangement joins TRBV27 to TRBJ2-1, with a possible D match to TRBD2 (5 bases). CDR3 length equals 14 residues. The V gene's germline CDR1 is MNHEY and CDR2 SMNVEV (reference sequence). The V gene lost 5 bases and the J gene lost 8 bases, with 16 bases spanning the gap. The DNA of the CDR3 is TGTGCCAGCAGTCCCCTCCTAATCGGGGATGAGCAGTTCTTC. This gives the protein CASSPLLIGDEQFF.

The rearrangement links TRBV6-2 or TRBV6-3 to TRBJ2-1; 11 positions agree with TRBD2. V was pared by 7 bases and J by 9 bases, with 8 bases of the junction left unmatched. The germline V gene has CDR1 MNHEY and CDR2 SVGEGT. The CDR3 runs to 14 residues. This CDR3 reads CASNLAGGQGEQFF. The CDR3 bases are TGTGCCAGCAACTTAGCGGGGGGGCAGGGTGAGCAGTTCTTC.

Ten or more counts support this clonotype. CDR3: CASSLLAGRGDTQYF. CDR3 nucleotides: TGTGCCAGCAGCTTATTAGCGGGGAGGGGAGATACGCAGTATTTT. The J gene is TRBJ2-3, the V gene TRBV7-2, with 8 positions matching TRBD2. Trimming took 2 bases from V and 5 from J; bases not matched to a gene: 6. Germline CDR1 and CDR2: SGHTA and FQGNSA. The CDR3 length is 15 residues.

Worth noting for this clonotype: The missing conserved phenylalanine or tryptophan at the end of this CDR3 makes a read error likely. The chain uses TRBV4-1 and TRBJ1-1; D gene unclear. V lost 0 bases and J 8 bases, leaving 4 bases between the germline ends. The CDR3 runs to 11 residues. Germline V lookup: CDR1 MGHRA, CDR2 YSYEKL. CDR3 region: CASSQDWEAFL. DNA of the CDR3: TGCGCCAGCAGCCAAGATTGGGAAGCTTTCTTA.